The clone carrying this TCR beta chain appeared many times. Its antigen is still unknown. The sample comes from a study of regulatory T cells in long-lasting Graves disease. Overall study: To qualify as persistent, Graves' disease required over 5 years of antithyroid drugs with positive TSH receptor antibodies.

Study-wide results and caveats: The study found TRBV28, TRBJ1-2 and TRBJ2-5 favored in persistent disease. It was possible that the small sample size reduced accuracy.

The CDR3 runs to 14 residues. Germline CDR1 MDHEN, CDR2 SYDVKM. V was clipped by 9 bases and J by 0 bases, with 15 bases between them. Time point noted: persistent/refractory GD, antithyroid drugs over 5 years with positive TRAb. Isolated PBMC RNA provided the starting material for the TCR library. With EDTA tubes as the receptacles, 7.5 to 9 milliliters of peripheral blood were drawn. Construction of the TCR beta libraries employed iRepertoire HTBI primers in conjunction with Arm-PCR of CDR3 regions. TCRdb re-called the multiplex PCR reads through MiXCR, storing one row per CDR3 protein. The table includes 400,000 to 500,000 distinct CDR3 sequences, roughly 21% detected once.

The chain employs TRBV28 and TRBJ2-7, with D unclear. The sequence came from a female donor with Graves disease. Specimen: peripheral blood mononuclear cells (PBMCs), collected when the disease was refractory, from a patient treated with antithyroid drugs. The chain's CDR3 is CASLSAVSSYEQYF. The CDR3 DNA sequence: TGTGCCAGTTTATCGGCGGTAAGCTCCTACGAGCAGTACTTC. Supplemented by reference TRBV28 and TRBJ2-7, the full variable domain reads DVKVTQSSRYLVKRTGEKVFLECVQDMDHENMFWYRQDPGLGLRLIYFSYDVKMKEKGDIPEGYSVSREKKERFSLILESASTNQTSMYLCASLSAVSSYEQYFGPGTRLTVT.